These 21 T cell receptor beta chains came from one sample sequenced in a study of response to subunit inactivated influenza vaccine. TCRdb redid the calling of the RT-PCR reads with MiXCR, one entry per CDR3 protein. The table lists a few hundred thousand distinct CDR3 sequences, approximately 15% of them singletons. The sample consisted of PBMCs from blood, taken 11 to 12 days after vaccination. All receptors come from a man aged 50 or older who received an inactivated influenza vaccine.

The genes are TRBV6-5 and TRBJ2-1; D gene uncertain. This CDR3 has 14 residues. Trimming pared 2 bases from V and 7 bases from J, leaving 12 bases between. The germline gives CDR1 MNHEY, CDR2 SVGAGI. The CDR3 here is CASSYAPLVNEQFF. For the CDR3, the DNA is TGTGCCAGCAGTTACGCCCCGTTAGTAAATGAGCAGTTCTTC.

This chain uses TRBV10-3 with TRBJ2-3; TRBD1 matches at 9 bases. Germline assignment: CDR1 ENHRY and CDR2 SYGVKD. The V and J ends lost 4 bases and 1 base, in that order; junction bases with no gene match: 3. This CDR3 spans 15 amino acids. CDR3 region: CAISGTGVGTDTQYF. The CDR3 nucleotides are TGTGCCATCAGTGGGACAGGGGTGGGCACAGATACGCAGTATTTT.

The sample holds many counts of this clonotype. V usage is TRBV20-1 and J usage is TRBJ2-5; D gene uncertain. The CDR3 consists of 12 residues. Between the trimmed V and J ends, which lost 2 bases and 4 bases, there was a span of 8 bases. Germline loops: CDR1 DFQATT, CDR2 SNEGSKA (reference sequence). CDR3 amino acids: CSARTQPETQYF. As DNA, the CDR3 is TGCAGTGCTAGAACCCAGCCAGAGACCCAGTACTTC.

This clonotype was observed a handful of times. V and J are TRBV3-1 and TRBJ2-3; tentatively, D is TRBD2 (6 bases). The CDR3 is made up of 15 amino acids. Germline V gene data show CDR1 as LGHDT and CDR2 as YNNKEL (reference sequence). V was cut by 5 bases and J by 4 bases, with 16 bases left in between. The CDR3 here is CASSGRGGVADTQYF. DNA of the CDR3: TGTGCCAGCAGCGGGCGTGGCGGGGTGGCAGATACGCAGTATTTT.

This clonotype occurred a few times. V and J are TRBV25-1 and TRBJ2-1; maybe TRBD1 (6 bases). The CDR3 has 14 amino acids. CDR1 is MGHDK, CDR2 SYGVNS, per germline. V gave up 3 bases and J gave up 7 bases, with 13 bases separating them. DNA for the CDR3: TGTGCCAGCAGTGATCACGGGACAAAAAATGAGCAGTTCTTC. Protein product: CASSDHGTKNEQFF. Combining the CDR3 with reference TRBV25-1 and TRBJ2-1 gives the whole variable domain EADIYQTPRYLVIGTGKKITLECSQTMGHDKMYWYQQDPGMELHLIHYSYGVNSTEKGDLSSESTVSRIRTEHFPLTLESARPSHTSQYLCASSDHGTKNEQFFGPGTRLTVL.

This clonotype was detected many times. V gene TRBV7-2 combines with J gene TRBJ2-1, with D hard to call. V dropped 5 bases and J dropped 13 bases, with 18 bases sitting between them. This CDR3 comprises 13 residues. From germline, CDR1 is SGHTA and CDR2 FQGNSA. The CDR3 here is CASSPRSAQTQFF. The CDR3 coding sequence is TGTGCCAGCAGCCCCAGGTCGGCCCAAACACAGTTCTTC.

The CDR3 DNA sequence: TGTGCCATCAGTGAGCATGAGGCGCGGGAGACCCAGTACTTC. It yields the protein CAISEHEARETQYF. This chain connects TRBV10-3 to TRBJ2-5; no clear D gene. This CDR3 is built from 14 residues. Germline CDR1 and CDR2: ENHRY and SYGVKD. V was trimmed by 2 bases and J by 5 bases, leaving 12 bases between them.

This clonotype was observed a few times. This chain uses TRBV28 with TRBJ2-1, with TRBD2 identical over 13 bases. The CDR3 has 15 amino acids. The V gene's germline CDR1 is MDHEN and CDR2 SYDVKM. With V trimmed by 5 bases and J by 9 bases, 7 bases remained unmatched. The CDR3 region has the DNA TGTGCCAGCAGTGGGACTAGCGGGACGGTCGGTGAGCAGTTCTTC. Translated: CASSGTSGTVGEQFF.

With regard to this clonotype: This clone may be a read error of a much larger clone one base away. The V and J genes are TRBV12-3 or TRBV12-4 and TRBJ2-7; TRBD2 might be the D (5 bases). The length of the CDR3 is 12 residues. The CDR3 spells CSSSLERGEQYF. The CDR3, as DNA: TGTTCCAGCAGTTTAGAACGGGGAGAGCAGTACTTC.

This clonotype came up many times. The V call is TRBV4-3, the J call TRBJ1-1; 8 bases align to TRBD1. Looked up from germline, CDR1 is LGHNA and CDR2 is YSLEER. With V trimmed by 0 bases and J by 7 bases, 7 bases remained unmatched. This CDR3 is built from 15 residues. The CDR3 nucleotides are TGCGCCAGCAGCCAAGACCACAGGGGGACCGATGAAGCTTTCTTT. Amino acid sequence: CASSQDHRGTDEAFF.

This clonotype was picked up a small number of times. The V gene is TRBV5-1, the J gene TRBJ1-6; D ambiguous. In germline, CDR1 is SGHRS, CDR2 YFSETQ. Between the trimmed V and J ends, which lost 2 bases and 4 bases, there was a span of 10 bases. CDR3 size: 15 residues. CDR3 nucleotides: TGCGCCAGCAGCTTAGCTGACGGGTATAATTCACCCCTCCACTTT. Protein: CASSLADGYNSPLHF.

This clonotype was counted only a few times. The V and J genes are TRBV7-2 and TRBJ1-2; no reliable D call. The germline V and J ends were trimmed by 0 bases and 3 bases, with 8 bases remaining between them. Germline loops: CDR1 SGHTA, CDR2 FQGNSA. The CDR3 has 14 residues. The DNA for the CDR3 is TGTGCCAGCAGCTTAGCCGGGCAAGACTATGGCTACACCTTC. Protein product: CASSLAGQDYGYTF.

This clonotype was picked up a small number of times. The J gene is TRBJ1-1, the V gene TRBV11-2; D is undetermined. The length of the CDR3 is 17 residues. Germline V CDR1 and CDR2: SGHAT, FQNNGV. V was trimmed by 1 base and J by 4 bases, leaving 19 bases between them. This CDR3 is CASSLVPSDLPFTEAFF. The CDR3 DNA follows: TGTGCCAGCAGCTTAGTCCCTAGCGACCTCCCTTTCACTGAAGCTTTCTTT.

The J gene is TRBJ2-7, the V gene TRBV29-1; 9 bases are a match to TRBD1. V was pared by 7 bases and J by 5 bases, with 9 bases of the junction left unmatched. In germline, CDR1 is SQVTM, CDR2 ANQGSEA. CDR3 length: 13 residues. The CDR3 reads CSAMGQGRNEQYF. For the CDR3, the DNA is TGCAGCGCAATGGGACAGGGACGCAACGAGCAGTACTTC.

This clonotype occurred a few times. J is TRBJ2-5 and V is TRBV4-2, with 8 bases fitting TRBD1. The ends lost 3 bases at V and 5 bases at J; junction bases unmatched: 8. The CDR3 is 15 residues long. CDR1 LGHNA and CDR2 YNFKEQ come from the germline V gene. The CDR3 sequence is CASSQGRTGWETQYF. The DNA of the CDR3 is TGTGCCAGCAGCCAGGGACGGACAGGGTGGGAGACCCAGTACTTC.

This clonotype appeared a few times. The chain couples TRBV7-9 to TRBJ2-1; D is unclear. Trimming shortened V by 1 base and J by 6 bases, and 13 bases separated the two germline ends. The CDR3 runs 15 residues. CDR1 is SEHNR, CDR2 FQNEAQ, per germline (reference sequence). The CDR3 DNA is TGTGCCAGCAGCTTAGGAGCAGATCATCTCAATGAGCAGTTCTTC. This gives the protein CASSLGADHLNEQFF.

This clonotype was seen only a few times. The rearrangement links TRBV9 to TRBJ2-3; a possible D gene is TRBD2 (6 bases). V was clipped by 0 bases and J by 5 bases, with 13 bases between them. CDR3 size: 15 residues. Germline V gives CDR1 SGDLS, CDR2 YYNGEE. CDR3: CASSVDSGPIDTQYF. CDR3 bases: TGTGCCAGCAGCGTAGATAGCGGACCAATAGATACGCAGTATTTT.

This clonotype was found many times. The chain carries TRBV4-3 and TRBJ2-2; 11 bases agree with TRBD2. There are 15 residues in the CDR3. The junction had 3 bases not matched to a gene; V was cut back by 4 bases and J by 5 bases. Looked up from germline, CDR1 is LGHNA and CDR2 is YSLEER. The CDR3 coding sequence is TGCGCCAGCAGCCTCGGGACTAGCGGAACCGGGGAGCTGTTTTTT. Amino acid sequence: CASSLGTSGTGELFF.

This clonotype occurred many times. J is TRBJ1-4 and V is TRBV2; D unclear. CDR3 length equals 17 residues. The V and J ends lost 4 bases and 8 bases respectively, with 23 bases between them. Germline lookup yields CDR1 SNHLY and CDR2 FYNNEI. The CDR3 DNA reads as TGTGCCAGCAGTGCCACCGGGATCCTCAAACTAGAAGAAAAACTGTTTTTT. Encoded protein: CASSATGILKLEEKLFF.

Only a few counts were recorded for this clonotype. V and J are TRBV28 and TRBJ2-7, with a weak D call TRBD1 (6 bases). Looked up from germline, CDR1 is MDHEN and CDR2 is SYDVKM. The CDR3 has 13 amino acids. The V and J ends lost 5 bases and 2 bases respectively, with 10 bases between them. The CDR3 reads CASSNTGTYEQYF. The CDR3 DNA is TGTGCCAGCAGTAATACAGGGACCTACGAGCAGTACTTC.

Note on this clonotype: A junction boundary mismatches the germline segment, possibly from a read error. The chain employs TRBV20-1 and TRBJ2-7; TRBD2 matches 7 bases. Germline CDR1 and CDR2: DFQATT and SNEGSKA (reference sequence). There are 14 residues in the CDR3. CDR3 amino acids: CSATPSGLHYELYF. Here the CDR3 DNA reads TGCAGTGCCACCCCATCGGGACTACACTACGAGCTGTACTTC.